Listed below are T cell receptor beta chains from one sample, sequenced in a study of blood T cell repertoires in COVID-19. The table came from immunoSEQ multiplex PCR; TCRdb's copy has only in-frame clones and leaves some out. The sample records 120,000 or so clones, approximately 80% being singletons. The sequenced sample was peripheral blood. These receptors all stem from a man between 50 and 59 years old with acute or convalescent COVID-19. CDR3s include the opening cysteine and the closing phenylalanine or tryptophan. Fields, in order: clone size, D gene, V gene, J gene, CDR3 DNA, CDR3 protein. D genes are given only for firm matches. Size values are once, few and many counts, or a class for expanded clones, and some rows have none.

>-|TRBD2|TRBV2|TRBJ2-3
TGTGCCAGCATCCCCGGACTAGCGGGAGATACGCAGTATTTT
CASIPGLAGDTQYF
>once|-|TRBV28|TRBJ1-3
TGTGCCAGCAGAATCCAGGGTTCTGGAAACACCATATATTTT
CASRIQGSGNTIYF
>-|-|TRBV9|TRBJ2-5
TGTGCCAGCAGCGTAGCTTCGGGAGCGCCCGAGACCCAGTACTTC
CASSVASGAPETQYF
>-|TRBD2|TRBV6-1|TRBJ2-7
TGTGCCAGCAGTGAAAGCGGGAGGGCCTACGAGCAGTACTTC
CASSESGRAYEQYF
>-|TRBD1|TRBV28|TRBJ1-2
TGTGCCAGCAGTCCCAGGGGGATCGGTGGCTACACCTTC
CASSPRGIGGYTF
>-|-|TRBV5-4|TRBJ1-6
TGTGCCAGCAGCCTGACAGGCCAGGACGATTCACCCCTCCACTTT
CASSLTGQDDSPLHF
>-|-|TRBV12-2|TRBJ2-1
TGTGCAAGTCGCTTAGAGGGGCTATACGGGAGGTCAGGCAATGAGCAGTTCTTC
CASRLEGLYGRSGNEQFF
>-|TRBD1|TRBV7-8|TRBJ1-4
TGTGCCAGCAGCGCGTTGGACAGGGGTTTACGGGAAAAACTGTTTTTT
CASSALDRGLREKLFF
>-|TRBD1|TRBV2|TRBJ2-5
TGTGCCAGCAGTGTGGGACAGCTGAAGACCCAGTACTTC
CASSVGQLKTQYF
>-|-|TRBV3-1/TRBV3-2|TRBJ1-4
TGTGCCAGCAGCTCTCTATTTAATGAAAAACTGTTTTTT
CASSSLFNEKLFF
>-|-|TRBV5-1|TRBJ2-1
TGCGCCAGCAGAGGACAACGATACAATGAGCAGTTCTTC
CASRGQRYNEQFF
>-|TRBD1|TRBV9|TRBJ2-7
TGTGCCAGCAGCGCCGGACAGGTTACTGACGAGCAGTACTTC
CASSAGQVTDEQYF
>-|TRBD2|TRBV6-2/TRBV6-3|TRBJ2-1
TGTGCCAGCAGCCCCGGACTAGCGGGAGGGTATGAGCAGTTCTTC
CASSPGLAGGYEQFF
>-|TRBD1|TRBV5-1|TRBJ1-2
TGCGCCAGCAGCTCGGGACAGGGCTATAACTATGGCTACACCTTC
CASSSGQGYNYGYTF
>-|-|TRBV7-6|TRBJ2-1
TGTGCCAGCAGCTCCCGGGGGGCAGGTCTTTACAATGAGCAGTTCTTC
CASSSRGAGLYNEQFF
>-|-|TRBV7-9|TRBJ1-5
TGTGCCAGCAGCTTAATCCCAGACAGTGATCAGCCCCAGCATTTT
CASSLIPDSDQPQHF
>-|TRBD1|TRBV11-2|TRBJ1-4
TGTGCCAGCAGTCTACAGGGGGGAGCTAATGAAAAACTGTTTTTT
CASSLQGGANEKLFF
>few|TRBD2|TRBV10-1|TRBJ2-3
TGCGCCAGCAGTGATGTGACTAGCGGGGGGAACACAGATACGCAGTATTTT
CASSDVTSGGNTDTQYF
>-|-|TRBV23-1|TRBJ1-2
TGCGCCAGCAGTCAATCGGTTACCTTCCCGGACTCTGGGCTCTATGGCTACACCTTC
CASSQSVTFPDSGLYGYTF
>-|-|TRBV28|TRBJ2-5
TGTGCCAGCAGTCCCCCCCGAGAGACCCAGTACTTC
CASSPPRETQYF
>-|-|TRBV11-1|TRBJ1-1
TGTGCCAGCAGCTTAGGAGTAATCACTGAAGCTTTCTTT
CASSLGVITEAFF
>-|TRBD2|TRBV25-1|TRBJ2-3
TGTGCCAGCAGTGCGGGACTAGCTCTTAGCACAGATACGCAGTATTTT
CASSAGLALSTDTQYF
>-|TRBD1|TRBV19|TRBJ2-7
TGTGCCAGTAGCCGAACTCCGGGACAGGGGGGAACAGGGGGCTACGAGCAGTACTTC
CASSRTPGQGGTGGYEQYF
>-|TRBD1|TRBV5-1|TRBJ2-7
TGCGCCAGCAGCTTGGGACAGGGGAAAGACGAGCAGTACTTC
CASSLGQGKDEQYF
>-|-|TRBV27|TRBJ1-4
TGTGCCAGCCGGATCTGGGCAGGGCGACATGAAAAACTGTTTTTT
CASRIWAGRHEKLFF
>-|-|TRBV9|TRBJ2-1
TGTGCCAGCAGCCTCAGCTCCTACAATGAGCAGTTCTTC
CASSLSSYNEQFF
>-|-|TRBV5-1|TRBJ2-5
TGCGCCAGCAGCTTAGTCGGGGACCAAGAGACCCAGTACTTC
CASSLVGDQETQYF
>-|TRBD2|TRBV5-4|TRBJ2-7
TGTGCCAGCAGCTTGGGTTGGGGAGGGTACGAGCAGTACTTC
CASSLGWGGYEQYF
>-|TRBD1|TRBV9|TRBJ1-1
TGTGCCAGCAGCCCCCAGGGGGGACGGCTGAACACTGAAGCTTTCTTT
CASSPQGGRLNTEAFF
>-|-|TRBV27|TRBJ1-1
TGTGCCAGCAGTTTAAGCGTCCAGTATGAAGCTTTCTTT
CASSLSVQYEAFF
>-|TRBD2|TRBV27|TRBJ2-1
TGTGCCAGCCGGACGGTCGTGGGAGGGTCTCACAATGAGCAGTTCTTC
CASRTVVGGSHNEQFF
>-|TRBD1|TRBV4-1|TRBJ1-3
TGCGCCAGCAGCCAAGGGAAAGGGGGCTTCTCTGGAAACACCATATATTTT
CASSQGKGGFSGNTIYF
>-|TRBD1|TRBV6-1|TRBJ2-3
TGTGCCAGCAGTGAAGGTACAGGGGCAGATACGCAGTATTTT
CASSEGTGADTQYF
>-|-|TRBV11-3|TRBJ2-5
TGTGCCAGCAGCTTAAATGGCGGGATTCAAGAGACCCAGTACTTC
CASSLNGGIQETQYF
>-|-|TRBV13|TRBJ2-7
TGTGCCAGCAGCCCATTTTGGAGGGGGCAGTCCTACGAGCAGTACTTC
CASSPFWRGQSYEQYF
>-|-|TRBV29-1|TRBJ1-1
TGCAGCGTTGTCCCAGGGGCGAGCACTGAAGCTTTCTTT
CSVVPGASTEAFF
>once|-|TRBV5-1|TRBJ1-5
TGCGCCAGCAGGCTGACGACAGGATCTGACCAGCCCCAGCATTTT
CASRLTTGSDQPQHF
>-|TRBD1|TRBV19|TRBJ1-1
TGTGCCAGCACCGGGACAGCGATGAACACTGAAGCTTTCTTT
CASTGTAMNTEAFF
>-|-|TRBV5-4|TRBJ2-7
TGTGCCAGCAGCCTACCGGGAACTAAACGTTACGAGCAGTACTTC
CASSLPGTKRYEQYF
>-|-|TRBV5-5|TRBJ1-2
TGTGCCAGCAGCTTGTTGTCTGATCGGGGATATGGCTACACCTTC
CASSLLSDRGYGYTF
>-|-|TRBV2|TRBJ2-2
TGTGCCAGCATTCCCGGTGCGGGCGTGGCCACCGGGGAGCTGTTTTTT
CASIPGAGVATGELFF
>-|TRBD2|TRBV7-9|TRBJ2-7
TGTGCCAGCAGCTCCGAACTAGCGGAGAACTACGAGCAGTACTTC
CASSSELAENYEQYF
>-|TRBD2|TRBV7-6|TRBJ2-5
TGTGCCAGCAGCGCTAGCGGGAGGGACCAAGAGACCCAGTACTTC
CASSASGRDQETQYF
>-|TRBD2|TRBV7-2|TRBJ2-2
TGTGCCAGCAGCTTAGAGGGGACTAGCGGCACCGGGGAGCTGTTTTTT
CASSLEGTSGTGELFF
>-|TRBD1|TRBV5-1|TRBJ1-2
TGCGCCAGCAGCTTGGCCGGGACAGGGCATGGCTACACCTTC
CASSLAGTGHGYTF
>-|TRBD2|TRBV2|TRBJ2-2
TGTGCCAGCAGTGTGCTAGCGGGCGACACCGGGGAGCTGTTTTTT
CASSVLAGDTGELFF
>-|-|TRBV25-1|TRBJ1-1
TGTGCCAGCAACCCGGGGGGGGCGGTTTCTGAAGCTTTCTTT
CASNPGGAVSEAFF
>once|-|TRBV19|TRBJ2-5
TGTGCCAGTAGTATTGGGGAGGGGGAATGGGAGACCCAGTACTTC
CASSIGEGEWETQYF
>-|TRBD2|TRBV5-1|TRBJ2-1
TGCGCCAGCAGCTTCCTACGGGGGGATGGCGAGCAGTTCTTC
CASSFLRGDGEQFF